This T cell receptor (beta chain) was recorded in a study of T cells in Graves' hyperthyroidism and ophthalmopathy. V gave up 3 bases and J gave up 3 bases; unmatched junction bases: 5. CDR1 is DFQATT and CDR2 is SNEGSKA in the germline V gene (reference sequence). The CDR3 loop spans 15 amino acids. Amplified TCR beta CDR3 regions derived from RNA transcripts. Researchers ran a first-round RT-PCR on the TCR CDR3 using the HTBI primer set. From the multiplex PCR reads, TCRdb called clonotypes with MiXCR, one entry per CDR3 protein. The data contain roughly 570,000 distinct CDR3 sequences, 35% to 55% of them singletons. Investigators excluded patients with uncontrolled infection, other autoimmune disease, pregnancy or lactation. The table lists this clonotype with many counts. What it binds is not known. General study findings and limits: Most expanded thyroid clonotypes above 0.001 recurred in blood. Ophthalmopathy was identified by the model a median approximately 6.4 months ahead of onset.

The source is an adult woman with Graves' disease, either hyperthyroidism or ophthalmopathy (not recorded which). This chain uses TRBV20-1 with TRBJ2-7, with TRBD2 identical over 13 bases. The sequencing input was peripheral blood or thyroid tissue (not recorded which). The chain's CDR3 is CSASLGTSGIYEQYF. CDR3 nucleotide sequence: TGCAGTGCTAGCCTAGGGACTAGCGGGATCTACGAGCAGTACTTC.